This entry lists 3 T cell receptor beta chains sequenced from one sample in a study of T cell responses to AZD1222 COVID-19 vaccine (dated by TCRdb to the early 2020s). In the paper's terms, the time point label means: baseline before first vaccination. Libraries were constructed by the immunoSEQ multiplex PCR assay. TCRdb provides this immuneACCESS table in a form limited to in-frame rearrangements. Some clones are lacking; in checked studies, under half of them reflect an unresolved V gene, and why the rest are absent is not known. This sample's table has entries for under 150,000 clones. The top ten constitute around 2.2% of the sample. Sequenced input: peripheral blood. These TCRs come from an adult in good health.

The chain employs TRBV2 and TRBJ2-7; 9 positions agree with TRBD1. The CDR3 is 15 residues long. Germline V gene data show CDR1 as SNHLY and CDR2 as FYNNEI. V was pared by 3 bases and J by 5 bases, with 8 bases of the junction left unmatched. The DNA of the CDR3 is TGTGCCAGCAGTGATGCGGGGACAGGGAACGACGAGCAGTACTTC. It yields the protein CASSDAGTGNDEQYF. The variable domain in full, with the rest retrieved from reference TRBV2 and TRBJ2-7, is EPEVTQTPSHQVTQMGQEVILRCVPISNHLYFYWYRQILGQKVEFLVSFYNNEISEKSEIFDDQFSVERPDGSNFTLKIRSTKLEDSAMYFCASSDAGTGNDEQYFGPGTRLTVT.

CDR3 sequence: CASSQVPTPSYEQYF. CDR3 bases: TGTGCCAGCAGCCAAGTACCAACACCCTCCTACGAGCAGTACTTC. The chain uses TRBV4-2 and TRBJ2-7, with unresolved D. Between the trimmed V and J ends, which lost 1 base and 0 bases, there was a span of 10 bases. Germline CDR1 reads LGHNA; CDR2 reads YNFKEQ. The CDR3 is made up of 15 amino acids.

V and J are TRBV19 and TRBJ2-5, with 9 bases aligning to TRBD1. Germline V gene data show CDR1 as LNHDA and CDR2 as SQIVND (reference sequence). The CDR3 covers 15 residues. The trim removed 5 bases at V and 2 bases at J, leaving 6 bases unmatched. The CDR3 sequence: CASSVGQGRQETQYF. In nucleotides, the CDR3 is TGTGCCAGTAGTGTGGGACAGGGCAGACAAGAGACCCAGTACTTC. Complete variable domain (other parts from reference TRBV19 and TRBJ2-5): DGGITQSPKYLFRKEGQNVTLSCEQNLNHDAMYWYRQDPGQGLRLIYYSQIVNDFQKGDIAEGYSVSREKKESFPLTVTSAQKNPTAFYLCASSVGQGRQETQYFGPGTRLLVL.